The clone carrying this T cell receptor (beta chain) was recorded at least ten times. What it binds is unknown. This sample is drawn from a study of T cells in Graves' hyperthyroidism and ophthalmopathy. Hyperthyroidism in the patients, aged 18 to 65, was newly diagnosed and under 2 months in duration. The PBMCs had their origin in less than 13 ml of fresh peripheral blood. TCR beta CDR3 sequences were amplified from RNA transcripts. A first-round RT-PCR of the TCR CDR3 used the HTBI primer set. TCRdb passed the multiplex PCR reads through MiXCR, listing each CDR3 protein once. The sample yields approximately 260,000 distinct CDR3 sequences, 13% to 15% seen once. Study-level results: Most clonotypes expanded in the thyroid (above 0.001) were also present in blood. In the analysis, a 13 V-J model separated ophthalmopathy from stable hyperthyroidism.

Per germline, CDR1 LGHNT and CDR2 FRNRAP. This CDR3 contains 15 residues. The V end lost 3 bases, the J end lost 5 bases, and 16 bases lay between the germline ends. Sequenced material: blood. The receptor comes from a woman aged 45-65 years with Graves' hyperthyroidism that later progressed to Graves' ophthalmopathy. The J gene is TRBJ2-5, the V gene TRBV12-5; D possibly corresponds to TRBD2 (6 bases). The CDR3 loop reads CASGLPLRERETQYF. The CDR3, as DNA: TGTGCTAGTGGTTTACCTCTCCGGGAGAGGGAGACCCAGTACTTC. The full variable domain, rest sourced from reference TRBV12-5 and TRBJ2-5, is DARVTQTPRHKVTEMGQEVTMRCQPILGHNTVFWYRQTMMQGLELLAYFRNRAPLDDSGMPKDRFSAEMPDATLATLKIQPSEPRDSAVYFCASGLPLRERETQYFGPGTRLLVL.